This is a list of T cell receptor beta chains from one sample in a study of blood T cell repertoires in COVID-19. Repertoires were generated with immunoSEQ multiplex PCR, while TCRdb's copy carries only in-frame clones and drops some. The sample lists 250,000 to 350,000 clones, approximately 85% seen once, with 1.6% in the top ten. The sample was peripheral blood. These receptor sequences come from a woman in her forties or fifties with acute or convalescent COVID-19. Both conserved end residues are part of each CDR3. A D gene is named only where the DNA matches it firmly. The size field is filled for only some rows; it gives once, few, many or a size class.

v_call	d_call	clone_size	j_call	cdr3_nt	cdr3_aa
TRBV27	TRBD1	NA	TRBJ2-7	TGTGCCAGCAGTTTACTGGGACAGGCCTTCTACGAGCAGTACTTC	CASSLLGQAFYEQYF
TRBV4-1	TRBD1	NA	TRBJ1-2	TGCGCCAGCAGCCAACGTAGGGACAGGCCTCTCACCTTC	CASSQRRDRPLTF
TRBV28	TRBD2	NA	TRBJ2-7	TGTGCCAGCGAGCGAAAGGGAGGGAACGAGCAGTACTTC	CASERKGGNEQYF
TRBV25-1	TRBD2	NA	TRBJ2-7	TGTGCCAGCAGTGCTGCGGGAGAGGGGCACGAGCAGTACTTC	CASSAAGEGHEQYF
TRBV6-4	NA	NA	TRBJ2-2	TGTGCCAGCAGGGAGGGGGCCACGAACACCGGGGAGCTGTTTTTT	CASREGATNTGELFF
TRBV3-1/TRBV3-2	TRBD1	NA	TRBJ1-2	TGTGCCAGCAGCCAAGACATAGGGGGCGCGCGGGGCTACACCTTC	CASSQDIGGARGYTF
TRBV6-4	NA	once	TRBJ2-3	TGTGCCAGCAGTGACTCGGGAGCGGTAAGCACAGATACGCAGTATTTT	CASSDSGAVSTDTQYF
TRBV21-1	NA	NA	TRBJ2-7	TGTGCCAGCAGCGCACCACCGCTCCCCGGGGGATCTCTAAGGCGCGAGCAGTACTTC	CASSAPPLPGGSLRREQYF
TRBV6-6	TRBD1	NA	TRBJ2-2	TGTGCCAGCAGTCCTGACAGGGGGCCCGGGGAGCTGTTTTTT	CASSPDRGPGELFF
TRBV27	NA	NA	TRBJ2-1	TGTGCCAGCGCCGAACGGTACAATGAGCAGTTCTTC	CASAERYNEQFF
TRBV28	TRBD1	once	TRBJ2-7	TGTGCCAGCAGTTCCCGCGGGAGGGACAGGGGGGCCTACGAGCAGTACTTC	CASSSRGRDRGAYEQYF
TRBV7-3	TRBD1	NA	TRBJ2-1	TGTGCCAGCAGCTCTTCTGGGACAGTATACAATGAGCAGTTCTTC	CASSSSGTVYNEQFF
TRBV6-5	TRBD2	once	TRBJ2-3	TGTGCCAGCAGTTACAACGGCGGGAGGGGTGATACGCAGTATTTT	CASSYNGGRGDTQYF
TRBV4-3	NA	NA	TRBJ2-7	TGCGCCAGCAGCCAAGAATTAATCCCCGGGGTCTCCTACGAGCAGTACTTC	CASSQELIPGVSYEQYF
TRBV19	NA	NA	TRBJ2-3	TGTGCCGCCAGGGCCGTTGGGGTTGATACGCAGTATTTT	CAARAVGVDTQYF
TRBV29-1	NA	NA	TRBJ2-7	TGCAGCGTTGATGAAGGGGCCGGCTCCTACGAGCAGTACTTC	CSVDEGAGSYEQYF
TRBV9	TRBD2	NA	TRBJ2-7	TGTGCCAGCAGCGCAGGGACTAGCGGAACCTACGAGCAGTACTTC	CASSAGTSGTYEQYF
TRBV24-1	NA	NA	TRBJ2-3	TGTGCCACCAGTGGCCGAGGAGGGGGGGGTACAGATACGCAGTATTTT	CATSGRGGGGTDTQYF
TRBV2	NA	once	TRBJ1-5	TGTGCCAGCAGTGAACGCGGGGCCGGGGGCAATCAGCCCCAGCATTTT	CASSERGAGGNQPQHF
TRBV19	TRBD1	NA	TRBJ2-1	TGTGCCAGTAGCATGGACAGGGAGGCACGTCCGTTCTTC	CASSMDREARPFF
TRBV2	NA	NA	TRBJ1-1	TGTGCCAGCAAGACCGGGACTGTGAACACTGAAGCTTTCTTT	CASKTGTVNTEAFF
TRBV5-4	TRBD1	few	TRBJ2-2	TGTGCCAGCAGCAAGGGACAGGGGATCACCGGGGAGCTGTTTTTT	CASSKGQGITGELFF
TRBV7-6	NA	NA	TRBJ1-2	TGTGCCAGCAGTCCTACCCAAGGAGGTGGCTACACCTTC	CASSPTQGGGYTF
TRBV20-1	NA	NA	TRBJ1-4	TGCAGTGCCAGTGACCTCCGGATTGAGGTAAAACTGTTTTTT	CSASDLRIEVKLFF
TRBV5-3	TRBD1	NA	TRBJ1-5	TGTGCCAGAAGCTTGAGGGCCCGGGACAGGGCTTATAGCAATCAGCCCCAGCATTTT	CARSLRARDRAYSNQPQHF
TRBV4-3	TRBD1	NA	TRBJ1-3	TGCGCCAGCAGCCAAGACATCGGGACAGCTGGAAACACCATATATTTT	CASSQDIGTAGNTIYF
TRBV6-6	TRBD1	NA	TRBJ1-5	TGTGCCAGCAAGACTGACAGGGGTCAGCCCCAGCATTTT	CASKTDRGQPQHF
TRBV27	NA	few	TRBJ1-1	TGTGCCAGCAGTTCTACCTTTATGGCTGAAGCTTTCTTT	CASSSTFMAEAFF
TRBV2	TRBD1	once	TRBJ1-1	TGTGCCAGCAGCGGGACAGGGGAGGTTGAAGCTTTCTTT	CASSGTGEVEAFF
TRBV7-3	TRBD2	NA	TRBJ2-3	TGTGCCAGCAGCCCCGGCGCGGGGCGGGAGGGTGCAGATACGCAGTATTTT	CASSPGAGREGADTQYF
TRBV24-1	NA	NA	TRBJ1-5	TGTGCCACCAGGGGTTCAGGGAATCAGCCCCAGCATTTT	CATRGSGNQPQHF
TRBV9	NA	NA	TRBJ2-2	TGTGCCAGCAGCGTACTTAGGGCGGGCACCGGGGAGCTGTTTTTT	CASSVLRAGTGELFF
TRBV6-5	NA	NA	TRBJ1-6	TGTGCCAGCAGTTACAGCAATTCACCCCTCCACTTT	CASSYSNSPLHF
TRBV30	NA	NA	TRBJ1-6	TGTGCCTGGAGCGACAGTTCACCCCTCCACTTT	CAWSDSSPLHF
TRBV28	NA	NA	TRBJ1-4	TGTGCCAGCAGTTTACCCCGGTACAGGGAGTCTAATGAAAAACTGTTTTTT	CASSLPRYRESNEKLFF
TRBV5-4	TRBD2	NA	TRBJ2-7	TGTGCCAGCAGCTTGGCCGCTGGCGGGAGGAGCTACGAGCAGTACTTC	CASSLAAGGRSYEQYF
TRBV19	NA	NA	TRBJ1-5	TGTGCCAGTATAGAGGGCAGCAATCAGCCCCAGCATTTT	CASIEGSNQPQHF
TRBV19	NA	NA	TRBJ1-1	TGTGCCAGTAGCCGGGGACAAAACACTGAAGCTTTCTTT	CASSRGQNTEAFF
TRBV7-3	NA	NA	TRBJ2-3	TGTGCCAGCAGCTTACAGGGCGCCGGCACAGATACGCAGTATTTT	CASSLQGAGTDTQYF
TRBV30	TRBD1	NA	TRBJ1-6	TGTGCCTCCGGACAGGGAAATTCACCCCTCCACTTT	CASGQGNSPLHF
TRBV3-1/TRBV3-2	NA	NA	TRBJ2-1	TGTGCCAGCAGCCGGGGACAAGTCTCCTACAATGAGCAGTTCTTC	CASSRGQVSYNEQFF
TRBV4-2	NA	NA	TRBJ2-7	TGTGCCAGCAGCCCCTCCCCCGGCACTAGTGCCGAGCAGTACTTC	CASSPSPGTSAEQYF
TRBV19	NA	NA	TRBJ1-3	TGTGCCACAGGGGTAGCTGGAAACACCATATATTTT	CATGVAGNTIYF
TRBV28	NA	NA	TRBJ1-2	TGTGCCAGCAGTTTCGATAAGTCTGGGCAGGACTATGGCTACACCTTC	CASSFDKSGQDYGYTF
TRBV28	TRBD2	few	TRBJ2-7	TGTGCCAGCAGTTTCTCACTAGCGGAACCTTCCTACGAGCAGTACTTC	CASSFSLAEPSYEQYF
TRBV18	TRBD1	NA	TRBJ1-1	TGTGCCAGCTCACCTCAGGGGGAGGCTGAAGCTTTCTTT	CASSPQGEAEAFF
TRBV27	TRBD1	once	TRBJ1-6	TGTGCCAGCAGTTTTTCCCTCTTACAGGGGCGGAATTCACCCCTCCACTTT	CASSFSLLQGRNSPLHF
TRBV24-1	TRBD1	NA	TRBJ2-1	TGTGCCACCAGTGATTTAGCCAGGGGGCATGAAAATGAGCAGTTCTTC	CATSDLARGHENEQFF
TRBV5-4	NA	NA	TRBJ2-3	TGTGCCAGCGGCCCAACAGATACGCAGTATTTT	CASGPTDTQYF
TRBV5-1	NA	NA	TRBJ2-5	TGCGCCAGCAGCGCTCTCTCCCAGGGCCCCAAGACCCAGTACTTC	CASSALSQGPKTQYF
TRBV30	NA	NA	TRBJ2-2	TGTGCCTGTGCAGGGGAGGGGGACACCGGGGAGCTGTTTTTT	CACAGEGDTGELFF
TRBV5-1	NA	NA	TRBJ1-1	TGCGCCAGCAGCTTGGCGGAGTTATTGAACACTGAAGCTTTCTTT	CASSLAELLNTEAFF
TRBV30	NA	NA	TRBJ1-4	TGTGCCTGGAGTGTAGGGGGGGCAACTAATGAAAAACTGTTTTTT	CAWSVGGATNEKLFF
TRBV25-1	TRBD1	NA	TRBJ1-4	TGTGCCAGCAGTGTTCGCCGGGACAGGACGCTTAATGAAAAACTGTTTTTT	CASSVRRDRTLNEKLFF
TRBV6-1	NA	NA	TRBJ2-1	TGTGCCAGCAGTGAGGTTCGGACAGTCAATGAGCAGTTCTTC	CASSEVRTVNEQFF
TRBV24-1	NA	NA	TRBJ1-4	TGTGCCACCAGTGATCCCGGGGCGGGAGCTTTGGAAAAACTGTTTTTT	CATSDPGAGALEKLFF
TRBV7-3	TRBD1	NA	TRBJ2-3	TGTGCCAGCAGCTTGGCGGACAGGGAAAACACAGATACGCAGTATTTT	CASSLADRENTDTQYF